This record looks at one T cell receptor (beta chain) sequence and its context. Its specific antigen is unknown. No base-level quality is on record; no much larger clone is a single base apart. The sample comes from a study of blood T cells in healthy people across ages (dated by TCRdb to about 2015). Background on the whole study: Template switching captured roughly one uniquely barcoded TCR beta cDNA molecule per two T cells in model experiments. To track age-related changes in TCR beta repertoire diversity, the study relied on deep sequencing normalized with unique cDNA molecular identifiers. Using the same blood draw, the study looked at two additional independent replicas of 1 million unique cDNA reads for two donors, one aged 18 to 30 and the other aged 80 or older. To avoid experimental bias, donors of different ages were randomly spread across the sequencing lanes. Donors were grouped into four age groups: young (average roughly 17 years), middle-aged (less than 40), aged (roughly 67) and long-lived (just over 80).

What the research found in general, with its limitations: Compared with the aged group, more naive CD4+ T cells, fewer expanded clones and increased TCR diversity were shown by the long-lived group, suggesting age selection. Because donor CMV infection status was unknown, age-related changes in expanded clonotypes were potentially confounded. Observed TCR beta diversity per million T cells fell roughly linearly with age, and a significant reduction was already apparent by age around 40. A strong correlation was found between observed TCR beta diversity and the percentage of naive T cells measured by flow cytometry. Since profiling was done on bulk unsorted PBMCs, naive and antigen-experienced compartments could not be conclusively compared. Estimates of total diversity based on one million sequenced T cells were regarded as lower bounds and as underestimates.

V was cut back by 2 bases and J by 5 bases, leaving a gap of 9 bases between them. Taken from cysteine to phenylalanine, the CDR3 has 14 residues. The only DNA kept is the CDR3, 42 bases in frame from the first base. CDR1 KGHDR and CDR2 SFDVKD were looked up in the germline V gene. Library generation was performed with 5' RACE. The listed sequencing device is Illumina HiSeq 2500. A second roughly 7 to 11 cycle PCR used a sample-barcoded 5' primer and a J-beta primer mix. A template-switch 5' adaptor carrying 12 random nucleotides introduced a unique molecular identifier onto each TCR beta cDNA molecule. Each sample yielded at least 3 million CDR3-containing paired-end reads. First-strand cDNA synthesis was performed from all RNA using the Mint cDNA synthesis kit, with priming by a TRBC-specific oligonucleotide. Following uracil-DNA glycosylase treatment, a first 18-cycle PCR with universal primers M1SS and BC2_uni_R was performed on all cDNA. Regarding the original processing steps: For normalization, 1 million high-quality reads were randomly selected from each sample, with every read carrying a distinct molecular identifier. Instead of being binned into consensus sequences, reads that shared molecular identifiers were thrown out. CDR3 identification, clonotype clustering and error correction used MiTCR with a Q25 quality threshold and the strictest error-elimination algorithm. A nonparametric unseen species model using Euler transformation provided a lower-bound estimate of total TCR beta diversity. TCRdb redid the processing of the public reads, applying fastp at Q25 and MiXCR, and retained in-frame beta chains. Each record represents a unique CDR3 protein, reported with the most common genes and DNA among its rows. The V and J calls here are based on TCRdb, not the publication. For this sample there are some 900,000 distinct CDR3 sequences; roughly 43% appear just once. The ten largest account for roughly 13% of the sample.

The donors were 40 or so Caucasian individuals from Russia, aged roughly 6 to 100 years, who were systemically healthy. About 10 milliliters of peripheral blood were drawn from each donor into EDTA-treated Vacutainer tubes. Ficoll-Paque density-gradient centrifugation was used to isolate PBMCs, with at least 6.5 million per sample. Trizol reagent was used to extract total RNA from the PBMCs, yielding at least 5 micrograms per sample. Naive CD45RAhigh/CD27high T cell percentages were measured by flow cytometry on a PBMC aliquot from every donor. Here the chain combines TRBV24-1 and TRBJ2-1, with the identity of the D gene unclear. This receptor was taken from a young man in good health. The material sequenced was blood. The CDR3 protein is CATSDWVANNEQFF. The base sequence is TGTGCCACCAGTGATTGGGTGGCCAACAATGAGCAGTTCTTC.